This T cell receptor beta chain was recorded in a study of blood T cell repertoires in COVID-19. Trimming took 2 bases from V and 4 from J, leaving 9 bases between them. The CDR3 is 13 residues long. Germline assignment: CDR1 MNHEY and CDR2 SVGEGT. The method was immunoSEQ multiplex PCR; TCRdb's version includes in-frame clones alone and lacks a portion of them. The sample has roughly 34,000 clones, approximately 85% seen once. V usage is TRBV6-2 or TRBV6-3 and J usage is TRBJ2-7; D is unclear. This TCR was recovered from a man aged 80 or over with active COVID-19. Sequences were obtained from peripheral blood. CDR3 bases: TGTGCCAGCAGTTACGGTGGTAGATACGAGCAGTACTTC. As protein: CASSYGGRYEQYF.